One and the same sample provided the 30 T cell receptor beta chains below, sequenced in a study of cytomegalovirus exposure and HLA in healthy donors. The PCR employed 60 Vbeta primers together with 13 Jbeta primers. Sequencing was performed with immunoSEQ multiplex PCR; in TCRdb, only in-frame clones are kept and a portion is missing. The sample includes some 200,000 clones, 75% to 90% of them seen just once. Material for sequencing was PBMCs. The receptors here all came from a man aged 50 to 59 in good health and CMV-seronegative.

The rearrangement uses TRBV19 and TRBJ2-3, with a possible D match to TRBD2 (5 bases). The germline V gene has CDR1 LNHDA and CDR2 SQIVND (reference sequence). V shed 5 bases and J shed 4 bases, with 10 bases lying between them. This CDR3 has 13 residues. The CDR3 DNA follows: TGTGCCAGTAGTCAAACTAGGGCAGATACGCAGTATTTT. It is translated as CASSQTRADTQYF.

The rearrangement uses TRBV18 and TRBJ1-5; D possibly corresponds to TRBD1 (6 bases). CDR3 length: 17 residues. Trimming removed 3 bases at V and 2 bases at J, with 17 bases between. The V gene's germline CDR1 is KGHSH and CDR2 LQKENI. The CDR3 loop is CASSPRQQGPGNQPQHF. CDR3 nucleotide sequence: TGTGCCAGCTCACCTCGCCAGCAGGGGCCGGGCAATCAGCCCCAGCATTTT.

This rearrangement joins TRBV27 to TRBJ2-7; D possibly corresponds to TRBD2 (6 bases). Trimming took off 3 bases at V and 5 bases at J, with 14 bases between the two ends. Germline lookup yields CDR1 MNHEY and CDR2 SMNVEV (reference sequence). The CDR3 is made up of 14 amino acids. The chain's CDR3 is CASSFRQGGDEQYF. CDR3 sequence (DNA): TGTGCCAGCAGTTTTCGCCAGGGAGGCGACGAGCAGTACTTC.

The chain uses TRBV4-3 and TRBJ2-7; 8 bases fit TRBD1. Germline-derived CDR1 and CDR2 are LGHNA and YSLEER. The V segment lost 4 bases and the J segment 2 bases; nucleotides outside the gene matches: 7. CDR3 length equals 15 residues. The DNA of the CDR3 is TGCGCCAGCAGCCCCTTGGGACAGGCAGCCTACGAGCAGTACTTC. Protein sequence: CASSPLGQAAYEQYF.

This clone has a single count. The chain carries TRBV5-6 and TRBJ1-2; D not certain. The CDR3 length is 11 residues. With 2 bases removed from V and 4 bases from J, the gap between germline ends came to 3 bases. The germline V gene encodes CDR1 SGHDT and CDR2 YYEEEE. The CDR3, as DNA: TGTGCCAGCAGCTTTAGCTATGGCTACACCTTC. Its translation: CASSFSYGYTF.

The chain couples TRBV4-2 to TRBJ1-2; no clear D gene. The V end lost 0 bases, the J end lost 4 bases, and 9 bases lay between the germline ends. Germline CDR1 LGHNA, CDR2 YNFKEQ. CDR3 length: 14 amino acids. CDR3 sequence reads: CASSQELTSYGYTF. The CDR3 DNA sequence: TGTGCCAGCAGCCAAGAGCTGACTAGCTATGGCTACACCTTC.

This clone has a single count. This CDR3 reads CSASQSSTQFF. The CDR3 bases are TGCAGTGCCTCCCAGTCTAGTACGCAGTTCTTC. The V and J genes are TRBV20-1 and TRBJ2-1; no definite D call. The germline V gene encodes CDR1 DFQATT and CDR2 SNEGSKA (reference sequence). The CDR3 has 11 amino acids. Trimming stripped 6 bases from V and 12 bases from J, with 15 bases between.

The gene calls are TRBV7-9 and TRBJ2-1; D is undetermined. V was shortened by 2 bases and J by 0 bases, with 11 bases between the two germline ends. The germline V gene has CDR1 SEHNR and CDR2 FQNEAQ (reference sequence). The CDR3 has 16 amino acids. In nucleotides, the CDR3 is TGTGCCAGCAGCTTACCTCGAGGCGACTCCTACAATGAGCAGTTCTTC. This codes for CASSLPRGDSYNEQFF.

This rearrangement joins TRBV5-1 to TRBJ2-7, with a tentative D call TRBD1 (6 bases). The CDR3 consists of 14 residues. CDR1 and CDR2 from the germline V gene are SGHRS and YFSETQ. V shed 0 bases and J shed 11 bases, with 18 bases lying between them. CDR3 DNA sequence: TGCGCCAGCAGCTTGGAAGGCAGGGGTGAAGACAAGTACTTC. Residues: CASSLEGRGEDKYF.

The gene calls are TRBV5-5 and TRBJ2-3, with D possibly being TRBD2 (6 bases). The V gene's germline CDR1 is SGHKS and CDR2 YYEKEE (reference sequence). The CDR3 runs 18 residues. With 7 bases removed from V and 0 bases from J, the gap between germline ends came to 24 bases. The CDR3 loop reads CASGPGRTTRGSTDTQYF. The CDR3 DNA follows: TGTGCCAGCGGACCGGGACGCACAACCCGGGGGAGCACAGATACGCAGTATTTT.

This chain joins TRBV7-2 and TRBJ2-5, with 15 bases matching TRBD2. From germline, CDR1 is SGHTA and CDR2 FQGNSA. CDR3 length: 17 residues. Trimming at V came to 5 bases and at J to 5 bases, leaving 9 bases not matched to a gene. The CDR3 nucleotides are TGTGCCAGCAGCCCCGGGACTAGCGGGGGGTTGTCGGAGACCCAGTACTTC. Translating it yields CASSPGTSGGLSETQYF.

This clone was counted only a few times. This sequence joins TRBV6-5 and TRBJ2-6; the D gene is possibly TRBD1 (5 bases). In germline, CDR1 is MNHEY, CDR2 SVGAGI. V was shortened by 7 bases and J by 0 bases, with 10 bases between the two germline ends. The CDR3 covers 15 residues. CDR3 in DNA: TGTGCCAGCACCAGACAGAGCTCTGGGGCCAACGTCCTGACTTTC. Its protein product is CASTRQSSGANVLTF.

The V gene is TRBV4-2, the J gene TRBJ2-5; no definite D call. Looked up from germline, CDR1 is LGHNA and CDR2 is YNFKEQ. Trimming pared 1 base from V and 2 bases from J, leaving 2 bases between. The CDR3 has 12 amino acids. CDR3 bases: TGTGCCAGCAGCCAAGCTCAAGAGACCCAGTACTTC. As protein: CASSQAQETQYF.

This clone was counted a single time. V is TRBV5-1 and J is TRBJ2-1, with 12 bases fitting TRBD2. The CDR3 sequence is 16 residues long. After removal of 3 bases from V and 5 bases from J, the junction contained 6 bases not matched to a gene. Germline V CDR1 and CDR2: SGHRS, YFSETQ. The CDR3 loop reads CASSSIRTSGDNEQFF. The DNA for the CDR3 is TGCGCCAGCAGCTCGATCCGGACTAGCGGGGACAATGAGCAGTTCTTC.

This chain connects TRBV21-1 to TRBJ1-6; the table's D gene call, TRBD1, was not cross checked with the DNA. TRBV21-1 corresponds to a pseudogene. The CDR3 contains 14 residues. CDR3 DNA: TGTGCCAGCACCCCGTCCGGGACAGGTTCACCCCTCCACTTT. Translation: CASTPSGTGSPLHF.

This clone was seen more than once but under ten times. The chain employs TRBV2 and TRBJ1-5; tentatively, D is TRBD1 (5 bases). The V gene lost 6 bases and the J gene lost 5 bases, with 8 bases spanning the gap. The CDR3 loop spans 12 amino acids. The germline V gene has CDR1 SNHLY and CDR2 FYNNEI. DNA of the CDR3: TGTGCCAGCAGCGACAGTGATCAGCCCCAGCATTTT. Residues: CASSDSDQPQHF.

V usage is TRBV7-2 and J usage is TRBJ1-1; TRBD1 aligns across 9 bases. Germline loops: CDR1 SGHTA, CDR2 FQGNSA. J gave up 1 base and V 1 base, and 1 base lay outside the gene matches. The CDR3 spans 15 residues. As DNA, the CDR3 is TGTGCCAGCAGCTTAGGGACAGGGGAGAACACTGAAGCTTTCTTT. Its translation is CASSLGTGENTEAFF. The whole variable domain, filled in from reference TRBV7-2 and TRBJ1-1, reads GAGVSQSPSNKVTEKGKDVELRCDPISGHTALYWYRQSLGQGLEFLIYFQGNSAPDKSGLPSDRFSAERTGGSVSTLTIQRTQQEDSAVYLCASSLGTGENTEAFFGQGTRLTVV.

The chain carries TRBV11-3 and TRBJ2-2; TRBD2 might be the D (7 bases). The CDR3 is 14 residues long. CDR1 is SGHNT, CDR2 YENEEA, per germline. The V and J ends lost 4 bases and 5 bases respectively, with 11 bases between them. DNA for the CDR3: TGTGCCAGCAGCTCAAGGGGGGGGACCGGGGAGCTGTTTTTT. Protein product: CASSSRGGTGELFF.

This clone occurred once. This rearrangement joins TRBV7-2 to TRBJ1-5; D gene unclear. Germline V lookup: CDR1 SGHTA, CDR2 FQGNSA. V was clipped by 5 bases and J by 0 bases, with 8 bases between them. CDR3 length equals 14 residues. The CDR3 DNA is TGTGCCAGCAGCCCTCAGTATAGCAATCAGCCCCAGCATTTT. It codes for CASSPQYSNQPQHF.

This chain links TRBV7-2 with TRBJ2-1, with 10 nucleotides matching TRBD1. The CDR3 is 16 residues long. Germline trimming cut 3 bases from V and 6 bases from J; bases unmatched to any gene: 8. Germline CDR1 and CDR2: SGHTA and FQGNSA. The CDR3, as DNA: TGTGCCAGCAGCTTTAGGGGAGGACAGGGGGGCAATGAGCAGTTCTTC. As protein: CASSFRGGQGGNEQFF.

This clone was found a few times. This sequence joins TRBV9 and TRBJ2-3; 11 bases align to TRBD2. The CDR3 loop spans 18 amino acids. V trimming: 3 bases; J trimming: 0 bases; junction bases outside the gene matches: 9. Per the germline V gene, CDR1 is SGDLS and CDR2 is YYNGEE. The CDR3 is CASSAFPTSGVSTDTQYF. CDR3 sequence (DNA): TGTGCCAGCAGCGCCTTTCCGACTAGCGGGGTGAGCACAGATACGCAGTATTTT.

V and J are TRBV18 and TRBJ1-1, with D possibly TRBD1 on 5 matching bases. V gave up 8 bases and J gave up 0 bases, with 13 bases separating them. Per the germline V gene, CDR1 is KGHSH and CDR2 is LQKENI. The length of the CDR3 is 14 residues. The CDR3 reads CASLGHPLNTEAFF. The DNA for the CDR3 is TGTGCCAGCCTCGGACACCCCTTGAACACTGAAGCTTTCTTT.

The chain recombines TRBV2 with TRBJ1-1, with TRBD1 matching 7 bases. Per germline, CDR1 SNHLY and CDR2 FYNNEI. Trimming removed 6 bases from V and 1 base from J; junction bases left unmatched: 8. The CDR3 is 15 amino acids. The chain's CDR3 is CASRRSTGENTEAFF. The CDR3 DNA sequence: TGTGCCAGCAGGCGATCAACAGGGGAGAACACTGAAGCTTTCTTT.

The genes are TRBV7-2 and TRBJ1-2; 7 bases are shared with TRBD1. The V segment lost 5 bases and the J segment 7 bases; nucleotides outside the gene matches: 10. This CDR3 has 14 amino acids. Germline-derived CDR1 and CDR2 are SGHTA and FQGNSA. The CDR3 region is CASSPRQGFSGYTF. The DNA for the CDR3 is TGTGCCAGCAGCCCCCGACAGGGCTTCTCTGGCTACACCTTC.

The rearrangement joins TRBV18 to TRBJ1-4; TRBD1 matches 10 bases. The CDR3 is 14 amino acids. CDR1 and CDR2 (germline): KGHSH, LQKENI. The ends lost 3 bases at V and 8 bases at J; junction bases unmatched: 3. CDR3 coding DNA: TGTGCCAGCTCACCCTGGGACAGGGGCGAAAAACTGTTTTTT. Translated, it gives CASSPWDRGEKLFF. Combining the CDR3 with reference TRBV18 and TRBJ1-4 gives the whole variable domain NAGVMQNPRHLVRRRGQEARLRCSPMKGHSHVYWYRQLPEEGLKFMVYLQKENIIDESGMPKERFSAEFPKEGPSILRIQQVVRGDSAAYFCASSPWDRGEKLFFGSGTQLSVL.

This clone came up a few times. This chain connects TRBV10-1 to TRBJ1-1; D perhaps matches TRBD1 (5 bases). Trimming removed 4 bases from V and 3 bases from J, with 15 bases in between. This CDR3 spans 15 amino acids. CDR1 is WNHNN and CDR2 is SYGVQD in the germline V gene (reference sequence). The CDR3 bases are TGCGCCAGCAGTGCTCAGGGAAAAACGCACACTGAAGCTTTCTTT. Its protein product is CASSAQGKTHTEAFF.

The chain is built from TRBV11-2 and TRBJ1-1; D call uncertain. The V and J ends lost 1 base and 6 bases respectively, with 9 bases between them. The CDR3 length is 13 residues. Looked up from germline, CDR1 is SGHAT and CDR2 is FQNNGV. CDR3 residues: CASSLVLAAEAFF. CDR3 bases: TGTGCCAGCAGCTTAGTATTGGCGGCTGAAGCTTTCTTT.

This chain connects TRBV7-2 to TRBJ1-2; 7 bases map to TRBD1. Trimming removed 5 bases from V and 4 bases from J; junction bases left unmatched: 7. The germline V gene has CDR1 SGHTA and CDR2 FQGNSA. This CDR3 has 14 residues. In DNA, the CDR3 is TGTGCCAGCAGCCCAGACCAGGGGGTCTATGGCTACACCTTC. Protein product: CASSPDQGVYGYTF. The entire variable domain, with the rest obtained from reference TRBV7-2 and TRBJ1-2, is as follows: GAGVSQSPSNKVTEKGKDVELRCDPISGHTALYWYRQSLGQGLEFLIYFQGNSAPDKSGLPSDRFSAERTGGSVSTLTIQRTQQEDSAVYLCASSPDQGVYGYTFGSGTRLTVV.

The rearrangement links TRBV9 to TRBJ2-3; 10 nucleotides match TRBD2. The CDR3 spans 16 residues. J gave up 10 bases and V 3 bases, and 14 bases lay outside the gene matches. Germline CDR1 reads SGDLS; CDR2 reads YYNGEE. CDR3 loop: CASSARQGTSGMAQYF. The CDR3 region has the DNA TGTGCCAGCAGCGCGCGGCAGGGCACTAGCGGGATGGCGCAGTATTTT.

The V gene is TRBV7-9, the J gene TRBJ1-5; 8 bases map to TRBD1. Germline loops: CDR1 SEHNR, CDR2 FQNEAQ (reference sequence). This CDR3 contains 16 residues. Losses at the gene ends were 1 base for V and 2 bases for J; bases not matched to a gene: 4. CDR3 region: CASSLGTGGRNQPQHF. In DNA form, the CDR3 reads TGTGCCAGCAGCTTAGGAACAGGGGGTCGCAATCAGCCCCAGCATTTT.